One sample yielded the 4 T cell receptor beta chains listed below, sequenced in a study of CD8 T cells in ankylosing spondylitis. For these TCRs, the target antigens are not known. Study-level results: Blood from ankylosing spondylitis patients appeared to carry a characteristic roughly 8-variant TCR beta motif.

TCRdb itself ran the 5' RACE reads through MiXCR, one entry per CDR3 protein. The table shows around 140,000 distinct CDR3 sequences, with roughly 18% occurring only once. The sequencing input was blood, either unsorted or a sorted T cell fraction (not recorded which). The receptors were gathered from a male donor with ankylosing spondylitis.

The chain carries TRBV28 and TRBJ1-3; no firm D call. Germline V CDR1 and CDR2: MDHEN, SYDVKM. The CDR3 contains 14 residues. V was shortened by 4 bases and J by 3 bases, with 10 bases between the two germline ends. The CDR3 bases are TGTGCCAGCAGTTACAAGGTCTTTGGAAACACCATATATTTT. Its translation: CASSYKVFGNTIYF.

This clonotype was detected a few times. The chain combines TRBV5-1 with TRBJ2-5; TRBD2 aligns across 9 bases. Germline CDR1 and CDR2: SGHRS and YFSETQ. This CDR3 spans 15 amino acids. Trimming took 0 bases from V and 5 from J; bases not matched to a gene: 5. CDR3 in DNA: TGCGCCAGCAGCTTGGTGACTAGCGGTGCTGAGACCCAGTACTTC. This gives the protein CASSLVTSGAETQYF.

The rearrangement links TRBV6-5 to TRBJ2-7; D is ambiguous. The CDR3 is 14 residues long. CDR1 and CDR2 (germline): MNHEY, SVGAGI. V was shortened by 2 bases and J by 1 base, with 9 bases between the two germline ends. The DNA of the CDR3 is TGTGCCAGCAGTTACCGTGGATTTTCCTACGAGCAGTACTTC. Amino acid sequence: CASSYRGFSYEQYF.

This chain links TRBV20-1 with TRBJ2-7; a possible D gene is TRBD1 (6 bases). Trimming took 0 bases from V and 3 from J, leaving 18 bases between them. This CDR3 is 16 amino acids long. Per the germline V gene, CDR1 is DFQATT and CDR2 is SNEGSKA (reference sequence). The CDR3 sequence: CSARDRWDNFDYEQYF. The CDR3 DNA sequence: TGCAGTGCTAGAGATAGGTGGGACAACTTTGACTACGAGCAGTACTTC.